This is a list of T cell receptor beta chains from one sample in a study of blood T cell repertoires in COVID-19. The protocol was immunoSEQ multiplex PCR, while the TCRdb copy is restricted to in-frame clones and leaves out a portion. The data show 200,000 to 300,000 clones, approximately 84% seen once. The material sequenced was PBMCs or T cells enriched from blood (not recorded which). These receptors all come from a woman aged 40 to 50 with acute COVID-19. Both conserved end residues are trimmed from each CDR3. Size values are once, few and many counts, or a class for expanded clones, and some rows have none.

.,TRBJ1-2,TRBV4-1,16,ASSQPTVTGTGHYGYT
.,TRBJ2-1,TRBV5-4,11,ASFSRSTNEQF
.,TRBJ1-1,TRBV11-3,13,ASSDFQGRNTEAF
.,TRBJ2-3,TRBV5-4,13,ASSLVSSRTDTQY
few,TRBJ2-7,TRBV11-3,12,ASSLVAGDIEQY
.,TRBJ1-2,TRBV9,13,ASSGLRTGGYGYT
.,TRBJ2-7,TRBV27,11,ASSQGSWNEQY
.,TRBJ2-5,TRBV11-2,15,ASTPGRRGAGSETQY
few,TRBJ2-7,TRBV6-5,12,ASRRTSSHYEQY
.,TRBJ1-1,TRBV2,12,ASSVGVTNTEAF
.,TRBJ2-3,TRBV9,13,ASSVDLGAGDTQY
.,TRBJ1-1,TRBV6-5,11,ASTRQGWTEAF
.,TRBJ2-3,TRBV6-5,11,ASRREVTDTQY
.,TRBJ1-5,TRBV2,13,ASSGDRVSRQPQH
.,TRBJ1-1,TRBV9,13,ASSVFGARDTEAF
.,TRBJ1-2,TRBV6-6,13,ASSYEGQGFSGYT
.,TRBJ2-2,TRBV29-1,10,SVQQGHGELF
.,TRBJ2-5,TRBV11-3,12,ATKTGQDQETQY
.,TRBJ2-1,TRBV9,11,ASSVDIGNEQF
.,TRBJ2-3,TRBV28,13,ASSRGAGAPDTQY
.,TRBJ2-1,TRBV19,13,ASSGPGLAVNEQF
.,TRBJ1-4,TRBV19,12,ASSIAGVNEKLF
.,TRBJ2-1,TRBV11-2,10,ASSSRGSEQF
.,TRBJ2-2,TRBV7-6,14,ASSYDRGRATGELF
few,TRBJ2-2,TRBV27,12,ASRRQANTGELF